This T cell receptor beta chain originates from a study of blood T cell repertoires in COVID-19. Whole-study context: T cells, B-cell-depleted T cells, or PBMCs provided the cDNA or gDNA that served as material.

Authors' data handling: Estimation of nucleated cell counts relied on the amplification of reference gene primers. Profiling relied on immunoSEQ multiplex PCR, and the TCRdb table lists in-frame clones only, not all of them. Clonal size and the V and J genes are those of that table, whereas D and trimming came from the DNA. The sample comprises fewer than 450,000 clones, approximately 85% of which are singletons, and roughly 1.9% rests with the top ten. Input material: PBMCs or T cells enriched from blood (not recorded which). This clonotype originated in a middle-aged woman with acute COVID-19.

In nucleotides, the CDR3 is TGCGCCAGCAGCCCCGGGACAGGGGATAGTAGGGATGAGCAGTTCTTC. This gives the protein CASSPGTGDSRDEQFF. J is TRBJ2-1 and V is TRBV5-1, with 10 bases aligning to TRBD1. CDR1 and CDR2 from the germline V gene are SGHRS and YFSETQ. V was clipped by 4 bases and J by 8 bases; unmatched bases: 12. This CDR3 spans 16 amino acids. Drawing the rest from reference TRBV5-1 and TRBJ2-1, the complete variable domain is KAGVTQTPRYLIKTRGQQVTLSCSPISGHRSVSWYQQTPGQGLQFLFEYFSETQRNKGNFPGRFSGRQFSNSRSEMNVSTLELGDSALYLCASSPGTGDSRDEQFFGPGTRLTVL.